Given below is one T cell receptor beta chain in context. Its antigen is unidentified. The germline V gene has CDR1 SQVTM and CDR2 ANQGSEA. Trimming cost V 5 bases and J 0 bases; bases outside gene matches: 15. This CDR3 is 18 amino acids long. The data stem from a study of neoadjuvant anti-PD-1 for oral cavity cancer. Study results and caveats: Higher pretreatment Treg/Th17 ratios tracked higher pretreatment blood clonality.

Assay: immunoSEQ multiplex PCR; the TCRdb copy retains only in-frame clones and omits some. The sample holds around 8,000 clones; around 67% are singletons and the top ten take around 3.4%. The time point was: after neoadjuvant nivolumab, at surgical resection. This clonotype was obtained from a person between 35 and 79 years old with oral cavity squamous cell carcinoma. This material consisted of PBMCs, taken after nivolumab (anti-PD-1) treatment. The gene calls are TRBV29-1 and TRBJ2-3, with 9 bases matching TRBD2. CDR3 nucleotides: TGCAGCGTTCGGAGAATGGTAGCGGGGGACCTTAGCACAGATACGCAGTATTTT. Amino acids: CSVRRMVAGDLSTDTQYF.